Listed below are T cell receptor beta chains from one sample, sequenced in a study of radiation and T cells in renal cell carcinoma. TCRdb keeps only in-frame clones here, not all; method: immunoSEQ multiplex PCR. The sample records 150,000 or so clones, roughly 90% being singletons. The specimen comprised blood, sampled from a patient whose treatment included radiotherapy and nephrectomy. The receptors here all came from a woman in her forties or fifties with renal cell carcinoma. CDR3s leave out the opening cysteine and the closing phenylalanine or tryptophan. Fields, in order: V gene, J gene, CDR3 length, CDR3 protein.

>TRBV5-4|TRBJ2-7|12
ASSPVGQGYEQY
>TRBV5-1|TRBJ1-6|12
ASSVDGGNSPLH
>TRBV6-1|TRBJ1-1|13
ASSVTGTMNTEAF
>TRBV21-1|TRBJ2-7|13
ASSSRDTHREEQY
>TRBV18|TRBJ2-7|12
ASSPPGQRNEQY
>TRBV9|TRBJ2-2|13
ASSVMAGNTGELF
>TRBV5-6|TRBJ2-1|13
ASSFAPKTYNEQF
>TRBV2|TRBJ1-1|10
ASMGDYTEAF
>TRBV29-1|TRBJ1-1|8
SVVSGEAF
>TRBV29-1|TRBJ1-1|11
SVDRGMNTEAF
>TRBV5-1|TRBJ2-1|11
ASSWDLYNEQF
>TRBV9|TRBJ2-5|16
ASSDPRFSGGFQETQY
>TRBV28|TRBJ2-7|13
ASSFNRVSSYEQY
>TRBV18|TRBJ1-5|11
ASSRSINQPQH
>TRBV4-2|TRBJ2-6|16
ASRLTPGRSSGANVLT
>TRBV19|TRBJ2-5|12
AVQSSGAQETQY
>TRBV5-1|TRBJ2-5|14
ASSGSGGAYQETQY
>TRBV5-4|TRBJ1-2|12
ASSPENPVDGYT
>TRBV6-5|TRBJ1-2|12
ASYSGGRGNGYT
>TRBV19|TRBJ2-6|11
ASSISGANVLT
>TRBV5-8|TRBJ2-3|14
ASSFPQSDPPDTQY
>TRBV7-2|TRBJ1-3|13
ASSSGPSSGNTIY
>TRBV19|TRBJ1-1|12
ASSSRDRGPEAF
>TRBV7-9|TRBJ1-1|11
ASSATGGTEAF
>TRBV13|TRBJ2-3|14
ASSIGTGGKADTQY
>TRBV11-3|TRBJ2-2|13
ASSSGLADTGELF
>TRBV14|TRBJ2-1|14
ASSQDPSNSYNEQF
>TRBV6-5|TRBJ2-7|13
ASRNSGTGENEQY
>TRBV11-2|TRBJ2-3|14
ASSLRRRVSTDTQY
>TRBV6-1|TRBJ1-2|10
ASRAGDVGYT
>TRBV5-1|TRBJ1-6|18
ASSVGGVGTGVGVDSPLH
>TRBV7-2|TRBJ2-2|14
ASSPRSGPPTGELF
>TRBV6-5|TRBJ1-6|14
ASSYFQGSYNSPLH
>TRBV18|TRBJ2-5|12
ASSPTRGEETQY
>TRBV29-1|TRBJ1-2|9
SVLDLYGYT
>TRBV7-9|TRBJ1-1|13
ASSLPGQLNTEAF
>TRBV7-9|TRBJ2-6|13
ASSLGQAGANVLT
>TRBV10-1|TRBJ2-6|15
ASSLTGLSSGANVLT
>TRBV5-4|TRBJ2-5|12
ASSLAGGLETQY
>TRBV9|TRBJ1-2|12
ASSVGAEGYGYT
>TRBV10-3|TRBJ2-5|12
AIRANRGQETQY
>TRBV5-6|TRBJ1-1|11
ASSVQGLTEAF
>TRBV7-6|TRBJ2-7|13
ASSLAGTGPYEQY
>TRBV6-1|TRBJ2-7|10
ASSHWSYEQY
>TRBV6-6|TRBJ1-2|13
ASRPGTAINYGYT
>TRBV4-1|TRBJ1-2|12
ASSQDWGPGYYT
>TRBV5-1|TRBJ1-4|12
ASSSGQSNEKLF
>TRBV6-5|TRBJ1-1|12
AAKRGVGNTEAF
>TRBV30|TRBJ1-1|10
AWNVGATEAF
>TRBV6-5|TRBJ2-1|13
ASSYSGSSYNEQF
>TRBV7-8|TRBJ1-4|13
ASSSEGGSNEKLF
>TRBV15|TRBJ2-3|14
ATRTLGLVIGDTQY
>TRBV14|TRBJ1-6|12
ASSLRGGNSPLH
>TRBV7-2|TRBJ2-7|10
ASSLFTYEQY
>TRBV18|TRBJ1-6|13
ASSPGGGENSPLH